The rows below give T cell receptor beta chains drawn from one sample of a study of T cell changes during pregnancy in multiple sclerosis. The table came from immunoSEQ multiplex PCR; TCRdb's copy has only in-frame clones and leaves some out. In the table there are 45,000 to 50,000 clones, roughly 92% of which are singletons. The specimen comprised CD4+ T cells from peripheral blood mononuclear cells, sampled in the second trimester of pregnancy. Source of these receptors: a female donor in good health, enrolled as a control in a pregnancy study. Both conserved end residues are part of each CDR3. D genes are given only for firm matches. Clone size is given for some rows only: seen once, a few or many times, or a class if the clone is expanded.

D	J	size	V	CDR3	DNA
.	TRBJ1-2	.	TRBV4-3	CASRQSQANYGYTF	TGCGCCAGCAGACAGAGCCAGGCTAACTATGGCTACACCTTC
.	TRBJ2-1	.	TRBV7-2	CASSSPGLYNEQFF	TGTGCCAGCAGCTCTCCGGGACTTTACAATGAGCAGTTCTTC
.	TRBJ1-2	.	TRBV11-2	CASSLDRAGYTF	TGTGCCAGCAGCTTAGACAGGGCTGGCTACACCTTC
TRBD1	TRBJ1-1	once	TRBV15	CATSRDQGTVEAFF	TGTGCCACCAGCAGAGATCAGGGGACAGTCGAGGCTTTCTTT
.	TRBJ2-1	.	TRBV7-9	CASSLSRNEQFF	TGTGCCAGCAGCTTATCTAGGAATGAGCAGTTCTTC
TRBD1	TRBJ2-7	.	TRBV29-1	CSVDVQGAGEQYF	TGCAGCGTTGACGTACAGGGGGCCGGCGAGCAGTACTTC
.	TRBJ2-3	.	TRBV7-3	CASSLIASRESTDTQYF	TGTGCCAGCAGCTTAATTGCAAGCCGAGAAAGCACAGATACGCAGTATTTT
.	TRBJ1-5	once	TRBV19	CASSRSGEQPQHF	TGTGCCAGTAGTCGATCGGGGGAGCAGCCCCAGCATTTT
.	TRBJ2-2	.	TRBV7-6	CASSLPYRAGGELFF	TGTGCCAGCAGCTTACCCTACAGGGCCGGAGGGGAGCTGTTTTTT
.	TRBJ2-7	few	TRBV18	CASSRDNSYEQYF	TGTGCCAGCTCACGGGACAACTCCTACGAGCAGTACTTC
TRBD2	TRBJ2-5	.	TRBV6-5	CASSSPGGRETQYF	TGTGCCAGCAGTTCCCCGGGGGGGCGTGAGACCCAGTACTTC
.	TRBJ2-7	.	TRBV7-6	CASSPERGSYEQYF	TGTGCCAGCAGCCCGGAGAGGGGGTCCTACGAGCAGTACTTC
.	TRBJ1-5	.	TRBV10-3	CAISDVANSNQPQHF	TGTGCCATCAGTGATGTGGCCAATAGCAATCAGCCCCAGCATTTT
.	TRBJ1-1	few	TRBV21-1	CASSKVARLLLNTEAFF	TGTGCCAGCAGCAAAGTAGCCAGACTACTCTTGAACACTGAAGCTTTCTTT
TRBD1	TRBJ2-5	.	TRBV18	CASSPETGARETQYF	TGTGCCAGCTCACCAGAGACAGGGGCGAGAGAGACCCAGTACTTC
.	TRBJ2-2	.	TRBV7-2	CASSRGTYIGELFF	TGTGCCAGCAGCCGGGGGACTTATATCGGGGAGCTGTTTTTT
.	TRBJ1-2	.	TRBV30	CAWRRQGGNYGYTF	TGTGCCTGGAGACGGCAAGGGGGTAACTATGGCTACACCTTC
.	TRBJ1-5	.	TRBV19	CASSILDGTGRQPQHF	TGTGCCAGTAGTATCCTCGATGGCACAGGGCGTCAGCCCCAGCATTTT
.	TRBJ1-1	.	TRBV30	CAWVGREPNTEAFF	TGTGCCTGGGTTGGGCGGGAACCGAACACTGAAGCTTTCTTT
TRBD1	TRBJ1-5	once	TRBV19	CASSTGARNQPQHF	TGTGCCAGTAGCACAGGGGCGCGCAATCAGCCCCAGCATTTT
TRBD1	TRBJ2-7	.	TRBV7-2	CASSLGTGTFYEQYF	TGTGCCAGCAGCTTAGGGACAGGGACCTTCTACGAGCAGTACTTC
TRBD1	TRBJ1-2	.	TRBV7-3	CASSLTPGTAIYGYTF	TGTGCCAGCAGCTTAACCCCCGGGACAGCAATCTATGGCTACACCTTC
.	TRBJ1-4	.	TRBV5-1	CASSWTVAATNEKLFF	TGCGCCAGCAGCTGGACAGTAGCTGCAACTAATGAAAAACTGTTTTTT
TRBD1	TRBJ2-7	.	TRBV5-5	CASSTPAGQGAPSGTYEQYF	TGTGCCAGCAGCACACCCGCCGGACAGGGGGCCCCCTCGGGGACCTACGAGCAGTACTTC
.	TRBJ2-7	.	TRBV30	CAWSTGAGAGYEQYF	TGTGCCTGGAGTACGGGCGCGGGGGCTGGGTACGAGCAGTACTTC
.	TRBJ2-5	.	TRBV30	CAWSVGGPPPYF	TGTGCCTGGAGCGTTGGAGGCCCTCCCCCGTACTTC
.	TRBJ2-7	.	TRBV2	CASSVQGTEQYF	TGTGCCAGCAGTGTACAGGGAACCGAGCAGTACTTC
.	TRBJ2-4	.	TRBV30	CAWSTGLGNIQYF	TGTGCCTGGAGTACAGGGCTAGGGAACATTCAGTACTTC
.	TRBJ1-1	once	TRBV5-6	CASSGASSTTEAFF	TGTGCCAGCAGTGGGGCTAGTTCGACCACTGAAGCTTTCTTT
TRBD1	TRBJ1-2	.	TRBV19	CASRRDRVGYGYTF	TGTGCCAGTAGACGGGACAGGGTGGGATATGGCTACACCTTC
.	TRBJ2-2	.	TRBV7-9	CASSRTEVTTGELFF	TGTGCCAGCAGTCGAACAGAAGTAACGACCGGGGAGCTGTTTTTT
.	TRBJ1-4	.	TRBV7-9	CASSSIWADEKLFF	TGTGCCAGCAGCTCGATCTGGGCAGATGAAAAACTGTTTTTT
TRBD1	TRBJ1-2	once	TRBV15	CATSREQGGYGYTF	TGTGCCACCAGCAGAGAACAGGGGGGCTATGGCTACACCTTC
TRBD1	TRBJ1-1	.	TRBV18	CASSPLDRGTEAFF	TGTGCCAGCTCACCACTTGACAGGGGGACTGAAGCTTTCTTT
TRBD2	TRBJ2-5	.	TRBV11-3	CASSRGLAGWETQYF	TGTGCCAGCAGCCGGGGACTAGCGGGGTGGGAGACCCAGTACTTC
TRBD1	TRBJ2-7	.	TRBV30	CAWNLRGQGQQYF	TGTGCCTGGAACCTCCGGGGACAGGGCCAGCAGTACTTC
.	TRBJ1-1	many	TRBV6-6	CASSTGRANTEAFF	TGTGCCAGCAGTACGGGCAGGGCGAACACTGAAGCTTTCTTT
.	TRBJ2-2	once	TRBV9	CASSVAPRGTGELFF	TGTGCCAGCAGCGTAGCCCCCCGAGGCACCGGGGAGCTGTTTTTT
TRBD1	TRBJ2-1	.	TRBV5-1	CASSLPGGRLNEQFF	TGCGCCAGCAGCCTGCCAGGGGGTCGACTAAATGAGCAGTTCTTC
TRBD1	TRBJ1-1	.	TRBV18	CASSRRTGGSVGTEAFF	TGTGCCAGCTCACGAAGGACAGGGGGCTCCGTGGGGACTGAAGCTTTCTTT
.	TRBJ1-1	.	TRBV25-1	CASSLTVNTEAFF	TGTGCCAGCAGCTTAACAGTGAACACTGAAGCTTTCTTT
TRBD1	TRBJ1-2	.	TRBV19	CASRRDRVDYGYTF	TGTGCCAGTAGACGGGACAGGGTAGACTATGGCTACACCTTC